A selection of T cell receptor beta chains follows, all from one sample in a study of metastatic and nonmetastatic thyroid tumors. TCRdb reanalyzed the PCR reads with MiXCR. The repertoire has some 10,000 clones, around 26% of them found once; the top ten carry about 22%. Material: adjacent normal tissue. These receptors came from a male donor with papillary thyroid cancer or a benign thyroid nodule (not recorded which). Some clones in this sample may be carry-over from other donors' samples. The CDR3 runs from the conserved cysteine through the conserved F or W. Part of the rows lack a size; the others show once, few, many or a class for expanded clones.

CDR3 protein: CASSWGGQGNYEQYF; V gene: TRBV5-8; clone size: -; J gene: TRBJ2-7
CDR3 protein: CASSTEVGELFF; V gene: TRBV18; clone size: few; J gene: TRBJ2-2
CDR3 protein: CASSLLGENQPQHF; V gene: TRBV12-3/TRBV12-4; clone size: medium-sized; J gene: TRBJ1-5
CDR3 protein: CASSPDISYEQYF; V gene: TRBV5-5; clone size: medium-sized; J gene: TRBJ2-7
CDR3 protein: CASSRGLAGGPGTGELFF; V gene: TRBV19; clone size: -; J gene: TRBJ2-2
CDR3 protein: CASSLRQGDMWTEAFF; V gene: TRBV5-5; clone size: -; J gene: TRBJ1-1
CDR3 protein: CASSSGTDTQYF; V gene: TRBV2; clone size: few; J gene: TRBJ2-3
CDR3 protein: CASSSKGGKYNEQFF; V gene: TRBV10-1; clone size: medium-sized; J gene: TRBJ2-1
CDR3 protein: CASSPRQEGNTEAFF; V gene: TRBV5-1; clone size: few; J gene: TRBJ1-1
CDR3 protein: CASSTGTGTGFF; V gene: TRBV6-1; clone size: few; J gene: TRBJ1-1
CDR3 protein: CASSSRVGKSPLHF; V gene: TRBV27; clone size: -; J gene: TRBJ1-6
CDR3 protein: CASSPDQGINSPLHF; V gene: TRBV5-1; clone size: -; J gene: TRBJ1-6
CDR3 protein: CASQTRGLAVYGYTF; V gene: TRBV28; clone size: -; J gene: TRBJ1-2
CDR3 protein: CASSSGRVRGFDEQFF; V gene: TRBV13; clone size: -; J gene: TRBJ2-1
CDR3 protein: CASSSGTSRTDTQYF; V gene: TRBV11-2; clone size: few; J gene: TRBJ2-3
CDR3 protein: CASSLRARGGTYGYTF; V gene: TRBV6-1; clone size: -; J gene: TRBJ1-2
CDR3 protein: CASSTRGGLSYEQYF; V gene: TRBV27; clone size: -; J gene: TRBJ2-7
CDR3 protein: CSAGEPLSNYGYTF; V gene: TRBV20-1; clone size: -; J gene: TRBJ1-2
CDR3 protein: CASTTVGGSPGELFF; V gene: TRBV5-1; clone size: medium-sized; J gene: TRBJ2-2
CDR3 protein: CASSLRQDSLYGYTF; V gene: TRBV28; clone size: -; J gene: TRBJ1-2
CDR3 protein: CASSVDPERSGAQYF; V gene: TRBV9; clone size: once; J gene: TRBJ2-3
CDR3 protein: CASSEEGRIYGYTF; V gene: TRBV6-1; clone size: -; J gene: TRBJ1-2
CDR3 protein: CATTDLTSDNGKFF; V gene: TRBV15; clone size: -; J gene: TRBJ2-1
CDR3 protein: CASSPPLGPNSYEQYF; V gene: TRBV18; clone size: -; J gene: TRBJ2-7
CDR3 protein: CASSTTVIGSGANVLTF; V gene: TRBV18; clone size: -; J gene: TRBJ2-6
CDR3 protein: CASSLGQGAGSPLHF; V gene: TRBV27; clone size: few; J gene: TRBJ1-6
CDR3 protein: CASSLSTGTGGGYGYTF; V gene: TRBV7-2; clone size: few; J gene: TRBJ1-2
CDR3 protein: CASMSVAGAYEQYF; V gene: TRBV11-3; clone size: -; J gene: TRBJ2-7
CDR3 protein: CASSKAGGRRTGELFF; V gene: TRBV6-1; clone size: -; J gene: TRBJ2-2
CDR3 protein: CASSGTVIDTQYF; V gene: TRBV6-1; clone size: few; J gene: TRBJ2-3
CDR3 protein: CASSHEPGNTIYF; V gene: TRBV11-2; clone size: few; J gene: TRBJ1-3
CDR3 protein: CASSFGGLSNQPQHF; V gene: TRBV5-1; clone size: medium-sized; J gene: TRBJ1-5
CDR3 protein: CASSVLAGTYNEQFF; V gene: TRBV6-1; clone size: few; J gene: TRBJ2-1
CDR3 protein: CASSLTPGTGVFF; V gene: TRBV7-3; clone size: medium-sized; J gene: TRBJ2-1
CDR3 protein: CASRDLMDTGGELFF; V gene: TRBV6-1; clone size: medium-sized; J gene: TRBJ2-2
CDR3 protein: CAWSTEGGTSYGYTF; V gene: TRBV30; clone size: -; J gene: TRBJ1-2
CDR3 protein: CASLQGSTPGANVLTF; V gene: TRBV13; clone size: medium-sized; J gene: TRBJ2-6
CDR3 protein: CASSQVAENYGYTF; V gene: TRBV4-1; clone size: few; J gene: TRBJ1-2
CDR3 protein: CASSPEGGRTGELFF; V gene: TRBV5-4; clone size: medium-sized; J gene: TRBJ2-2
CDR3 protein: CAWTGLAGRADTQYF; V gene: TRBV30; clone size: once; J gene: TRBJ2-3
CDR3 protein: CASSSNTGGSGNTIYF; V gene: TRBV11-2; clone size: -; J gene: TRBJ1-3